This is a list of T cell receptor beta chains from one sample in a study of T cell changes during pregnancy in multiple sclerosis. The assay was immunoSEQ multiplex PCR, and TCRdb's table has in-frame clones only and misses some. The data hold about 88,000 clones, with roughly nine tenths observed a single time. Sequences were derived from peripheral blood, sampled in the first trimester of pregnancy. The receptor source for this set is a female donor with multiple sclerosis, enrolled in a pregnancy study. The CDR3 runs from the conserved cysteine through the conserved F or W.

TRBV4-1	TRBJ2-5	CASSPPGLADQETQYF
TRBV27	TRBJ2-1	CASSSFAAGGYNEQFF
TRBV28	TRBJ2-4	CASGREAGNIQYF
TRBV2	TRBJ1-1	CASSEALRLWSTEAFF
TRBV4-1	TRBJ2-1	CASSQDLATYNEQFF
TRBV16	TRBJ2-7	CASSQAVLASYEQYF
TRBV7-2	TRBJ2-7	CASSDPQGSSYEQYF
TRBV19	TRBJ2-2	CASSKGGLAGGPDTGELFF
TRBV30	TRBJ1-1	CAWSVGGPEAFF
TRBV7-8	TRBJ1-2	CASRPGQYYGYTF
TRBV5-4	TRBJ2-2	CASSSQAGGWDGELFF